The TCR beta chain under discussion was sequenced for a study of shared clonotypes between healthy human individuals. At the level of the study: Aged 18 to 49, the donors were a couple of women and a few men.

CDR1 MDHEN and CDR2 SYDVKM come from the germline V gene. V lost 6 bases and J lost 3, with 11 bases in between. The CDR3 loop spans 13 amino acids. Sequencing was performed with immunoSEQ multiplex PCR; in TCRdb, only in-frame clones are kept and a portion is missing. The table has around 1.9 million clones, around 93% seen once; the top ten hold 1.5% to 2%. Whole-study results and caveats: A handful of donors held approximately 4.5% of naive CD4 clonotypes in common. Specimens sampled were limited to blood, with tissue repertoires likely differing.

Positive CCR7 selection of CD45RO-negative cells yielded the naive CD8 cells, and terminally differentiated effector memory CD45RA+ cells were excluded. Each sample came from a Caucasian adult donor living in Nashville, Tennessee. This clone appeared a single time. Its antigen remains unknown. Source material: naive CD8+ T cells from PBMCs. The genes are TRBV28 and TRBJ1-1; D ambiguous. This receptor was taken from a young man in good health. Some clones in this sample may be carry-over from other donors' samples. CDR3 coding DNA: TGTGCCAGCAGCCTCCTTGCTGACACTGAAGCTTTCTTT. Amino acid sequence: CASSLLADTEAFF.